This TCR beta chain was documented in a study of blood T cell repertoires in COVID-19. Here immunoSEQ multiplex PCR was the method, and the copy in TCRdb shows in-frame clones only, minus some. The sample includes roughly 200,000 clones, about four fifths of them seen just once. This CDR3 contains 14 residues. V lost 4 bases and J lost 3, with 10 bases in between. Germline loops: CDR1 LNHDA, CDR2 SQIVND (reference sequence). The sequence derives from a man aged 35-49 years who had recovered from COVID-19. This chain uses TRBV19 with TRBJ1-5; a possible D gene is TRBD1 (5 bases). The sequencing input was PBMCs or T cells enriched from blood (not recorded which). CDR3 region: CASSTRQLNQPQHF. The CDR3 nucleotides are TGTGCCAGTAGTACCAGACAGCTCAATCAGCCCCAGCATTTT.